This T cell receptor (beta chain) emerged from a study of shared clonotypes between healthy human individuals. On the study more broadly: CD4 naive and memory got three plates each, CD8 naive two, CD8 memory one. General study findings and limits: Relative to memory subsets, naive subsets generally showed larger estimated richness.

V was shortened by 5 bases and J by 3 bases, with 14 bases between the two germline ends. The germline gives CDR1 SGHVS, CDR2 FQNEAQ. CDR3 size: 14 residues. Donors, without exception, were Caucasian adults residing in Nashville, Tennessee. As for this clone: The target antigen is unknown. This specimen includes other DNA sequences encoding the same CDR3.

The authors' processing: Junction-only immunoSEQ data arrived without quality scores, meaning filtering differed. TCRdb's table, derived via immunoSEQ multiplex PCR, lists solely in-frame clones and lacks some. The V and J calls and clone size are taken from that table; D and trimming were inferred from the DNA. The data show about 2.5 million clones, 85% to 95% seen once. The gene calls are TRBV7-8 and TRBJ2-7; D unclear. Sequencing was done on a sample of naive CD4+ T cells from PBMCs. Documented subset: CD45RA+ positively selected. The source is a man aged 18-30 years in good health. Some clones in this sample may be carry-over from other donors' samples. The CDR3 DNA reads TGTGCCAGCAGCCTCCCGGGCAGGAACTACGAGCAGTACTTC. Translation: CASSLPGRNYEQYF.